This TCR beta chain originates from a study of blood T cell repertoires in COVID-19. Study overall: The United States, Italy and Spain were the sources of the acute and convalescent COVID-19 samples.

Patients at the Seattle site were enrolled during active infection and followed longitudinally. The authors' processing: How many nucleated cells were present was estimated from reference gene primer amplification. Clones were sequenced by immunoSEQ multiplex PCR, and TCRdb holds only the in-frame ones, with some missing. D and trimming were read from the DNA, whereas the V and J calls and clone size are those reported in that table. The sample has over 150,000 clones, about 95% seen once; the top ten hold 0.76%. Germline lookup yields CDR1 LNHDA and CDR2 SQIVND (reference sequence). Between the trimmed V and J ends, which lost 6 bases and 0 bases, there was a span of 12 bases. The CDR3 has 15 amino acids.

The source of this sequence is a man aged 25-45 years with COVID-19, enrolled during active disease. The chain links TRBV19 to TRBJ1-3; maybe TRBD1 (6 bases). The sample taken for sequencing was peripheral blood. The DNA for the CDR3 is TGTGCCAGTAGCCCTGACAGGAACTCTGGAAACACCATATATTTT. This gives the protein CASSPDRNSGNTIYF.